This TCR beta chain was identified in a study of monozygotic twins with inflammatory bowel disease. Study conclusions and caveats: Healthy twins showed more clonotype sharing with others than IBD patients, especially patients with disease activity. For IBD, no single strong associated signal or clonotype was supported.

Notes on this clonotype: No antigen is known for it.

The UMIs carried a 6-nucleotide sample barcode, and they were added by template switching. No DNA is given; TCRdb re-called the 5' RACE reads and lists each CDR3 protein once. In total, the table holds some 160,000 distinct CDR3 sequences. The CDR3 extends over 14 amino acids. This chain uses TRBV12-3 or TRBV12-4 with TRBJ2-5; the D gene TCRdb calls, TRBD1, cannot be checked with no DNA. The sequenced sample consisted of blood. This clonotype was sampled from a human donor with ulcerative colitis or Crohn's disease, or a healthy co-twin of an affected twin (not recorded which). The CDR3 spells CASSFGTSFPTQYF.